Given below is one T cell receptor (beta chain) in context. What it binds is unknown. The sample comes from a study of fetal regulatory T cell absence and autoimmunity. Study overall: The IPEX patients lacked clinical diabetes but had exocrine pancreas autoimmunity. Findings of the study overall: TRB gene family usage was broadly similar in cord blood and pancreas. Compared with cord blood, pancreas showed oligoclonal TCR enrichment, some clones over 100-fold.

This was a survey-level run. The method was immunoSEQ multiplex PCR; TCRdb's version includes in-frame clones alone and lacks a portion of them. The sample lists around 100,000 clones; about two thirds were seen once. With V trimmed by 5 bases and J by 2 bases, 4 bases remained unmatched. CDR3 length equals 14 residues. From germline, CDR1 is SEHNR and CDR2 FQNEAQ (reference sequence). The material sequenced was pancreas tissue. The chain recombines TRBV7-9 with TRBJ2-3; 7 bases agree with TRBD1. The sequence came from a male donor with IPEX syndrome. CDR3 amino acids: CASSHDRATDTQYF. The DNA of the CDR3 is TGTGCCAGCAGCCACGACAGGGCCACAGATACGCAGTATTTT.